This T cell receptor beta chain derives from a study of shared clonotypes between healthy human individuals. Study results and caveats: Among the subsets, naive ones generally showed larger estimated richness than memory ones. Collection of samples was limited to blood; tissue repertoires likely differ.

J gave up 4 bases and V 0 bases, and 1 base lay outside the gene matches. Germline V gene sequence: CDR1 MRHNA, CDR2 SNTAGT. This CDR3 has 15 amino acids. Sequencing was performed with immunoSEQ multiplex PCR; in TCRdb, only in-frame clones are kept and a portion is missing. The sample gives about 2.3 million clones, roughly 93% of which show up once; under 0.45% is in the top ten. All donors were healthy HIV-negative adults lacking recent acute infections or vaccinations. Comments on this clone: Its antigen is unknown.

The V gene is TRBV6-4, the J gene TRBJ1-1, with 11 nucleotides matching TRBD1. Sequenced: naive CD4+ T cells from PBMCs. Subset here: CD45RA+ positively selected. The sequence was collected from a man aged 18 to 29 in good health. Some clones in this sample may be carry-over from other donors' samples. The CDR3, as DNA: TGTGCCAGCAGTGACTCAGGGACAGGGGGCACTGAAGCTTTCTTT. It yields the protein CASSDSGTGGTEAFF.